Following are 12 T cell receptor beta chains from one sample sequenced in a study of OX40 agonist ivuxolimab in advanced cancers. TCRdb keeps only in-frame clones here, not all; method: immunoSEQ multiplex PCR. The sample yields around 67,000 clones, 75% to 90% seen once. Sequencing used CD4+ or CD8+ T cells sorted from blood, obtained in a trial of the OX40 agonist ivuxolimab. The receptors originated from an adult with an advanced solid tumor such as melanoma, head and neck, liver or kidney cancer.

This clone showed up just a few times. The rearrangement joins TRBV27 to TRBJ1-1, with 7 bases matching TRBD1. There are 12 residues in the CDR3. From germline, CDR1 is MNHEY and CDR2 SMNVEV (reference sequence). J gave up 8 bases and V 6 bases, and 6 bases lay outside the gene matches. The CDR3, as DNA: TGTGCCAGCAGCTATATGGGACAGGAAGCTTTCTTT. Translating it yields CASSYMGQEAFF.

DNA of the CDR3: TGCGCCAGCAGCGACTCGAACGAGCAGTACTTC. Translating it yields CASSDSNEQYF. The chain has TRBV5-1 and TRBJ2-7; D gene uncertain. Looked up from germline, CDR1 is SGHRS and CDR2 is YFSETQ. The V end lost 4 bases, the J end lost 5 bases, and 7 bases lay between the germline ends. This CDR3 is 11 amino acids long.

The chain joins TRBV29-1 to TRBJ2-1; a possible D gene is TRBD1 (5 bases). In germline, CDR1 is SQVTM, CDR2 ANQGSEA. The V gene lost 6 bases and the J gene lost 9 bases, with 24 bases spanning the gap. This CDR3 has 15 residues. CDR3 protein: CSVFPQFRAFGEQFF. In DNA, the CDR3 is TGCAGCGTCTTCCCGCAATTCAGGGCTTTCGGTGAGCAGTTCTTC.

This clone has only a few counts. The chain has TRBV2 and TRBJ2-3; D is ambiguous. The V gene's germline CDR1 is SNHLY and CDR2 FYNNEI. The V and J ends lost 0 bases and 0 bases respectively, with 7 bases between them. The CDR3 totals 15 residues. The CDR3 coding sequence is TGTGCCAGCAGTGAAGCGGAATTAAGCACAGATACGCAGTATTTT. This translates into CASSEAELSTDTQYF. The variable domain in full, completed from reference TRBV2 and TRBJ2-3, reads EPEVTQTPSHQVTQMGQEVILRCVPISNHLYFYWYRQILGQKVEFLVSFYNNEISEKSEIFDDQFSVERPDGSNFTLKIRSTKLEDSAMYFCASSEAELSTDTQYFGPGTRLTVL.

This rearrangement joins TRBV11-2 to TRBJ2-3, with D hard to call. This CDR3 has 14 residues. Looked up from germline, CDR1 is SGHAT and CDR2 is FQNNGV. Trimming cost V 4 bases and J 8 bases, with 16 bases left between them. CDR3 in DNA: TGTGCCAGCAGCTCCGCTGGGTGGGTGGGTACGCAGTATTTT. This sequence encodes CASSSAGWVGTQYF.

The chain recombines TRBV29-1 with TRBJ1-2, with a tentative D call TRBD1 (6 bases). The CDR3 length is 12 residues. Germline V gives CDR1 SQVTM, CDR2 ANQGSEA. The V end lost 7 bases, the J end lost 4 bases, and 13 bases lay between the germline ends. The CDR3 loop reads CSGGQTSYGYTF. CDR3 DNA sequence: TGCAGCGGTGGACAGACAAGCTATGGCTACACCTTC. Looking up the rest from reference TRBV29-1 and TRBJ1-2 gives the full variable domain: SAVISQKPSRDICQRGTSLTIQCQVDSQVTMMFWYRQQPGQSLTLIATANQGSEATYESGFVIDKFPISRPNLTFSTLTVSNMSPEDSSIYLCSGGQTSYGYTFGSGTRLTVV.

This clone was counted once. The chain recombines TRBV5-5 with TRBJ2-2; unclear D gene. V was clipped by 3 bases and J by 4 bases, with 7 bases between them. The CDR3 is 13 amino acids. Per germline, CDR1 SGHKS and CDR2 YYEKEE (reference sequence). CDR3: CASSSRSTGELFF. In nucleotides, the CDR3 is TGTGCCAGCAGCTCCCGGAGCACCGGGGAGCTGTTTTTT. The whole variable domain, filled in from reference TRBV5-5 and TRBJ2-2, reads DAGVTQSPTHLIKTRGQQVTLRCSPISGHKSVSWYQQVLGQGPQFIFQYYEKEERGRGNFPDRFSARQFPNYSSELNVNALLLGDSALYLCASSSRSTGELFFGEGSRLTVL.

The chain employs TRBV14 and TRBJ1-4; D gene uncertain. Germline V gene lookup returns CDR1 SGHDN and CDR2 FVKESK. The CDR3 sequence is 13 residues long. V was pared by 2 bases and J by 8 bases, with 9 bases between. The CDR3, as DNA: TGTGCCAGCAGCCAACTAAGAGGAGAAAAACTGTTTTTT. This sequence encodes CASSQLRGEKLFF.

In this sample, this clone turned up once. The chain joins TRBV6-6 to TRBJ2-3, with D perhaps TRBD1 (6 bases). This CDR3 contains 13 residues. V lost 8 bases, J lost 5 bases, and 14 bases lay in between. The V gene's germline CDR1 is MNHNY and CDR2 SVGAGI (reference sequence). The CDR3 coding sequence is TGTGCCAGCCGGAGGTTCAGGGGAGATACGCAGTATTTT. Amino acid sequence: CASRRFRGDTQYF.

J is TRBJ2-5 and V is TRBV2; D remains unclear. The germline V and J ends were trimmed by 4 bases and 4 bases, with 4 bases remaining between them. Germline lookup yields CDR1 SNHLY and CDR2 FYNNEI. This CDR3 comprises 11 residues. CDR3 in amino acids: CASSVRETQYF. As DNA, the CDR3 is TGTGCCAGCAGTGTTAGAGAGACCCAGTACTTC. Filled out from reference TRBV2 and TRBJ2-5, the complete variable domain reads EPEVTQTPSHQVTQMGQEVILRCVPISNHLYFYWYRQILGQKVEFLVSFYNNEISEKSEIFDDQFSVERPDGSNFTLKIRSTKLEDSAMYFCASSVRETQYFGPGTRLLVL.

The chain uses TRBV5-1 and TRBJ1-2, with D maybe TRBD1 (6 bases). CDR3 length equals 13 residues. Trimming took 4 bases from V and 3 from J, leaving 10 bases between them. In germline, CDR1 is SGHRS, CDR2 YFSETQ. This chain's CDR3 is CASSVRQDYGYTF. The CDR3 coding sequence is TGCGCCAGCAGCGTAAGACAGGACTATGGCTACACCTTC.

This chain uses TRBV14 with TRBJ2-2, with D perhaps TRBD1 (6 bases). This CDR3 spans 14 amino acids. V was clipped by 4 bases and J by 6 bases, with 12 bases between them. Germline V CDR1 and CDR2: SGHDN, FVKESK. The CDR3 sequence is CASSRQATAGELFF. The CDR3 DNA is TGTGCCAGCAGCCGACAGGCTACCGCCGGGGAGCTGTTTTTT.